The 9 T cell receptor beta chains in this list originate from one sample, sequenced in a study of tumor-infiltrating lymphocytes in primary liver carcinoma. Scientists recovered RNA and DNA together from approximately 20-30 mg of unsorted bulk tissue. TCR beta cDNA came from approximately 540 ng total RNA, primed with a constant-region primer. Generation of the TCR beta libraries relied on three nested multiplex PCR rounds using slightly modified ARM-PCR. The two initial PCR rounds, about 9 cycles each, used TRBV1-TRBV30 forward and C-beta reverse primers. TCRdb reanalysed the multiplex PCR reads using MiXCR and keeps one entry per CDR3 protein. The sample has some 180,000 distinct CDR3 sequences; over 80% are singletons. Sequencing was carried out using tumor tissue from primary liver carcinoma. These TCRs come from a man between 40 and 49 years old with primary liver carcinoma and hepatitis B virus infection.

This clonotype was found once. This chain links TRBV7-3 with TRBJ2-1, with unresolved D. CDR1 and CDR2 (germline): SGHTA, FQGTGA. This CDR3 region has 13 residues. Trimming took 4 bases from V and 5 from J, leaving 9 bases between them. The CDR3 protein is CASSYNFDNEQFF. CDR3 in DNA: TGTGCCAGCAGCTACAACTTTGACAATGAGCAGTTCTTC.

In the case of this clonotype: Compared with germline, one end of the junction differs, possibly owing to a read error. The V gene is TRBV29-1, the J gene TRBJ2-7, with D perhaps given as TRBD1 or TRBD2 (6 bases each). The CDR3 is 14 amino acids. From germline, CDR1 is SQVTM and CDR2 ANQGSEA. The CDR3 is CIVAPWGANYEEYF. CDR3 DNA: TGCATCGTTGCCCCTTGGGGGGCCAACTACGAGGAGTACTTC.

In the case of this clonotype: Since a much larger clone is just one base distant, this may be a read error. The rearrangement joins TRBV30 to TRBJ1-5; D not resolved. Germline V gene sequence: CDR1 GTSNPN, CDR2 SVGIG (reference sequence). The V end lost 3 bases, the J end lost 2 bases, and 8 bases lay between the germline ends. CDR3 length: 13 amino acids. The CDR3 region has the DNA TGTGCCTGGAGGAGTCGGGGCAATCAGCCCCAGCATTTT. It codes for CAWRSRGNQPQHF.

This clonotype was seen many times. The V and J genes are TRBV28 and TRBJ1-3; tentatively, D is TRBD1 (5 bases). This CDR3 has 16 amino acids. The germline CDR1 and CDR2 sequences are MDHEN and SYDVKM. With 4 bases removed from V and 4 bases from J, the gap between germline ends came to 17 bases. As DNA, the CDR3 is TGTGCCAGCAGTTCACCGGGGGGGTCGCCCGGAAACACCATATATTTT. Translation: CASSSPGGSPGNTIYF.

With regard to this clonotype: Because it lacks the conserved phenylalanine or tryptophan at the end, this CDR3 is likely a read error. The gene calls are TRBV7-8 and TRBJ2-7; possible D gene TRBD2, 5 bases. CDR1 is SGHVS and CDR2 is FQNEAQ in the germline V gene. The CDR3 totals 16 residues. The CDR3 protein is CASNLASLQGKGEQYL. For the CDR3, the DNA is TGTGCCAGCAACTTAGCGTCCCTCCAAGGGAAGGGCGAGCAGTACTTA.

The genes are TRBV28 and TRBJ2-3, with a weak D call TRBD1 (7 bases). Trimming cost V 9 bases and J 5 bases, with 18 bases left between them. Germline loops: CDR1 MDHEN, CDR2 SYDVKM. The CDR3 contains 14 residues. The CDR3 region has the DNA TGTGCCAGGAGACAGGGACTCCGCATAGATACGCAGTATTTT. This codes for CARRQGLRIDTQYF.

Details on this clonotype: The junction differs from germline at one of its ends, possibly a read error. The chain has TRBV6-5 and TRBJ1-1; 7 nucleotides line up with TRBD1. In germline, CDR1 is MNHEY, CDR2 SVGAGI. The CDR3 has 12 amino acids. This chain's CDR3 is CASRGTARKTFF. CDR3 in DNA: TGTGCTAGCAGGGGGACAGCGAGGAAAACTTTCTTT.

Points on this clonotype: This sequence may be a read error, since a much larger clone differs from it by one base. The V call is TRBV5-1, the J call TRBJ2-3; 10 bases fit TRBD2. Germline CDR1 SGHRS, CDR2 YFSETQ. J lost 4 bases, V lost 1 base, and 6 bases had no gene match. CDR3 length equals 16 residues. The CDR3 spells CASSLWPSGSPDTQYF. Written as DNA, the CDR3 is TGCGCCAGCAGCTTGTGGCCTAGCGGGAGCCCAGATACGCAGTATTTT. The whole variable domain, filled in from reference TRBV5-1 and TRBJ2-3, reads KAGVTQTPRYLIKTRGQQVTLSCSPISGHRSVSWYQQTPGQGLQFLFEYFSETQRNKGNFPGRFSGRQFSNSRSEMNVSTLELGDSALYLCASSLWPSGSPDTQYFGPGTRLTVL.

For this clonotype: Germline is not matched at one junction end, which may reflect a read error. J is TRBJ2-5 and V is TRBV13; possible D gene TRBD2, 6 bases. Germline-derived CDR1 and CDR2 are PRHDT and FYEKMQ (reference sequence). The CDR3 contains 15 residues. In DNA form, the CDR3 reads TGTGCCAGCAGCCCCCGGTCCGGGACTCCAGAGACCCTGTACTTC. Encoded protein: CASSPRSGTPETLYF.